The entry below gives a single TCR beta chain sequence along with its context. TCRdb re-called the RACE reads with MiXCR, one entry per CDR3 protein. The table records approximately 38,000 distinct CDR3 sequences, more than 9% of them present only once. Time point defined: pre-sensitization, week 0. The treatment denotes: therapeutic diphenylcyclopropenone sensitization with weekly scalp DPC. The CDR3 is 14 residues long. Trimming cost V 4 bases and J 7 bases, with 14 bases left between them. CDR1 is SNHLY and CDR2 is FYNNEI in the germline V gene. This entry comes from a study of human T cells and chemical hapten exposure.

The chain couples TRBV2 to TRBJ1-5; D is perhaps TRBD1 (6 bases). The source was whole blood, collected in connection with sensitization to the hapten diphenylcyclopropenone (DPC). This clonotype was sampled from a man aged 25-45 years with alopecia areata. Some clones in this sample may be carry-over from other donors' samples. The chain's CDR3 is CASSVDSPGQPQHF. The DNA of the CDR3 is TGTGCCAGCAGTGTGGACAGCCCTGGGCAGCCCCAGCATTTT.